This TCR beta chain was identified in a study of beta chain features in type 1 diabetes. Broader study findings: Across all four CD4+ subsets, people with type 1 diabetes showed modestly shorter TCRB CDR3s. High-TCR-expressing cells could be over-represented by cDNA sequencing. Still unanswered here is whether HLA type influences TCRB rearrangement.

This clone has a handful of counts. Its target is unknown. Expressed TCRB transcripts were sequenced because the isolated RNA had all been reverse transcribed beforehand. The table came from immunoSEQ multiplex PCR; TCRdb's copy has only in-frame clones and leaves some out. The table records hundreds of thousands of clones, about an eighth of them present only once. On average, the one heparinised blood draw given by each donor was roughly 100 mL. A CD45RO/CCR7/CD25/CD127/CD95/CD27 panel sorted naive, central memory, regulatory and stem cell-like memory CD4+ cells. V was shortened by 5 bases and J by 2 bases, with 15 bases between the two germline ends. The germline gives CDR1 SGHAT, CDR2 FQNNGV. The CDR3 covers 15 residues.

The material sequenced was naive CD4+ T cells from blood. This TCR was recovered from a man younger than 35 with type 1 diabetes. The rearrangement joins TRBV11-2 to TRBJ2-5; possibly TRBD1 for D (6 bases). The CDR3 reads CASSHLDRDQETQYF. In nucleotides, the CDR3 is TGTGCCAGCAGCCACTTGGACAGAGATCAAGAGACCCAGTACTTC.